A single sample gave rise to the 4 T cell receptor beta chains below, sequenced in a study of shared clonotypes between healthy human individuals. The data were produced by immunoSEQ multiplex PCR, yet TCRdb's version contains in-frame clones alone and is incomplete. The data show about 650,000 clones, roughly 95% seen once. Naive CD8 isolation took CD45RO-negative cells positively selected for CCR7 and excluded terminally differentiated effector memory CD45RA+ cells. The sequenced sample was naive CD8+ T cells sorted from blood. The receptors here all came from a young woman in good health.

Turning to this clone: Other DNA sequences in this specimen translate into the identical CDR3. This chain joins TRBV27 and TRBJ2-7; no firm D call. The CDR3 runs 12 residues. V lost 2 bases, J lost 6 bases, and 8 bases lay in between. Germline CDR1 and CDR2: MNHEY and SMNVEV (reference sequence). The CDR3 loop is CASSLMGGEQYF. The CDR3 DNA is TGTGCCAGCAGTTTAATGGGTGGCGAGCAGTACTTC.

The J gene is TRBJ2-7, the V gene TRBV4-1; 8 bases map to TRBD1. This CDR3 comprises 15 residues. Germline assignment: CDR1 MGHRA and CDR2 YSYEKL. J was trimmed by 0 bases and V by 3 bases; bases with no gene match: 4. The CDR3 loop is CASSHGTGSSYEQYF. The CDR3 DNA reads as TGCGCCAGCAGCCACGGGACAGGTAGCTCCTACGAGCAGTACTTC.

The V call is TRBV16, the J call TRBJ1-1; the D is unclear. The CDR3 length is 13 residues. Trimming removed 0 bases from V and 3 bases from J, with 5 bases in between. The germline V gene encodes CDR1 KGHSY and CDR2 FQNENV. The CDR3 region is CASSQSPDTEAFF. CDR3 in DNA: TGTGCCAGCAGCCAATCACCGGACACTGAAGCTTTCTTT.

For the CDR3, the DNA is TGTGCCAGCACCCGACAGCGTCCGGAGTTCTACGAGCAGTACTTC. It is translated as CASTRQRPEFYEQYF. This chain connects TRBV27 to TRBJ2-5, with D possibly TRBD1 on 5 matching bases. The J call may be wrong; the DNA end is better matched by TRBJ2-7. The germline V gene encodes CDR1 MNHEY and CDR2 SMNVEV (reference sequence). The CDR3 contains 15 residues.